These 21 T cell receptor beta chains share one sample of origin, sequenced in a study of CD8+ T cells in alopecia areata. cDNA serving as the sequencing template came from extracted, reverse transcribed RNA. Assay used: immunoSEQ multiplex PCR; TCRdb lists only in-frame clones, some missing. The sample includes about 210,000 clones, 43% seen only once; the top ten take 2% to 3%. Treatment reported: oral pan-JAK inhibitor, 5-10 mg twice daily. Material: CD4+ T cells sorted from blood, obtained at approximately week 37, from a patient treated with tofacitinib. The receptor set was obtained from a human donor with alopecia areata.

This clone has a handful of counts. The chain recombines TRBV7-2 with TRBJ1-1; possibly TRBD1 for D (5 bases). The germline V and J ends were trimmed by 2 bases and 0 bases, with 10 bases remaining between them. Germline V lookup: CDR1 SGHTA, CDR2 FQGNSA. The CDR3 has 15 amino acids. The CDR3 region has the DNA TGTGCCAGCAGCTTAAGACAACAGGTGAACACTGAAGCTTTCTTT. It encodes CASSLRQQVNTEAFF.

V is TRBV2 and J is TRBJ2-7; D is uncertain. Trimming removed 4 bases at V and 0 bases at J, with 4 bases between. The CDR3 spans 12 residues. Germline V gene sequence: CDR1 SNHLY, CDR2 FYNNEI. The CDR3 DNA follows: TGTGCCAGCAGTGTCAGCTCCTACGAGCAGTACTTC. Translation: CASSVSSYEQYF.

This chain connects TRBV2 to TRBJ1-2; D is perhaps TRBD1 (5 bases). CDR1 is SNHLY, CDR2 FYNNEI, per germline. The CDR3 spans 14 residues. The germline V and J ends were trimmed by 3 bases and 6 bases, with 14 bases remaining between them. The CDR3 DNA reads as TGTGCCAGCAGTGACCCTCGAGGGGCTGATGGCTACACCTTC. Amino acid sequence: CASSDPRGADGYTF.

The genes are TRBV30 and TRBJ2-7; 9 nucleotides agree with TRBD2. Germline-derived CDR1 and CDR2 are GTSNPN and SVGIG (reference sequence). The CDR3 spans 13 residues. Trimming took 5 bases from V and 6 from J; bases not matched to a gene: 8. CDR3 sequence (DNA): TGTGCCTGGGGGCGGCTAGCGGGACTCGAGCAGTACTTC. This encodes CAWGRLAGLEQYF.

This clone appeared a few times. The rearrangement joins TRBV11-2 to TRBJ2-7, with D unresolved. There are 13 residues in the CDR3. Per germline, CDR1 SGHAT and CDR2 FQNNGV. V was shortened by 4 bases and J by 2 bases, with 9 bases between the two germline ends. CDR3 in DNA: TGTGCCAGCAGCTCCGTCAGAGCCTACGAGCAGTACTTC. It encodes CASSSVRAYEQYF.

This clone was detected only a few times. V usage is TRBV19 and J usage is TRBJ2-6; 10 bases agree with TRBD1. This CDR3 spans 18 amino acids. The ends lost 4 bases at V and 0 bases at J; junction bases unmatched: 6. Germline CDR1 reads LNHDA; CDR2 reads SQIVND (reference sequence). The CDR3 here is CASSTWDRGISGANVLTF. CDR3 sequence (DNA): TGTGCCAGTAGTACCTGGGACAGGGGAATCTCTGGGGCCAACGTCCTGACTTTC.

This chain joins TRBV5-1 and TRBJ2-5; D remains unclear. Trimming removed 7 bases at V and 2 bases at J, with 9 bases between. Germline lookup yields CDR1 SGHRS and CDR2 YFSETQ. CDR3 length: 12 amino acids. The DNA for the CDR3 is TGCGCCAGCCGGCGCAGTCAAGAGACCCAGTACTTC. Protein sequence: CASRRSQETQYF.

The rearrangement joins TRBV7-8 to TRBJ2-1; D may be TRBD2 (6 bases). Germline loops: CDR1 SGHVS, CDR2 FQNEAQ. This CDR3 spans 12 amino acids. Trimming took off 5 bases at V and 9 bases at J, with 11 bases between the two ends. This CDR3 reads CASSPLATEQFF. In DNA form, the CDR3 reads TGTGCCAGCAGCCCACTAGCTACTGAGCAGTTCTTC.

The genes are TRBV19 and TRBJ2-3; 7 bases map to TRBD2. Germline loops: CDR1 LNHDA, CDR2 SQIVND (reference sequence). The CDR3 is 14 residues long. The J segment lost 1 base and the V segment lost 6 bases, leaving 4 bases of the junction unmatched. CDR3 residues: CASRSSGGTDTQYF. As DNA, the CDR3 is TGTGCCAGTAGGTCTAGCGGAGGCACAGATACGCAGTATTTT.

This clone occurred a few times. The V gene is TRBV2, the J gene TRBJ2-7, with D maybe TRBD1 (6 bases). CDR3 size: 15 residues. Germline V gene data show CDR1 as SNHLY and CDR2 as FYNNEI. The V and J ends lost 5 bases and 2 bases respectively, with 16 bases between them. The chain's CDR3 is CASSPDSYNTYEQYF. CDR3 in DNA: TGTGCCAGCAGTCCGGACAGCTATAACACCTACGAGCAGTACTTC.

The rearrangement joins TRBV7-9 to TRBJ2-3; 8 positions match TRBD1. Germline V gene data show CDR1 as SEHNR and CDR2 as FQNEAQ (reference sequence). J lost 0 bases, V lost 3 bases, and 8 bases had no gene match. The CDR3 extends over 17 amino acids. The CDR3 loop reads CASSFRGTGPSTDTQYF. The CDR3 bases are TGTGCCAGCAGCTTTCGCGGGACAGGTCCTAGCACAGATACGCAGTATTTT.

The gene calls are TRBV6-5 and TRBJ1-1; D remains unclear. Germline-derived CDR1 and CDR2 are MNHEY and SVGAGI. V lost 1 base and J 7 bases, leaving 16 bases between the germline ends. The CDR3 spans 15 residues. In DNA form, the CDR3 reads TGTGCCAGCAGTTACTGGCGGTGGGGTGATGGTGAAGCTTTCTTT. Protein sequence: CASSYWRWGDGEAFF.

This sequence joins TRBV29-1 and TRBJ2-1; D gene ambiguous. Germline CDR1 SQVTM, CDR2 ANQGSEA. This CDR3 region has 10 residues. The CDR3 nucleotides read TGCGCGCGGTCCTACAATGAGCAGTTCTTC. Amino acid sequence: CARSYNEQFF.

The genes are TRBV28 and TRBJ2-4; D possibly uses TRBD1 or TRBD2 (5 bases each). Per germline, CDR1 MDHEN and CDR2 SYDVKM. Trimming left V 6 bases short and J 3 bases short, with 15 bases between. The CDR3 totals 15 residues. The CDR3 here is CASRPPGTGKNIQYF. CDR3 DNA sequence: TGTGCCAGCAGACCTCCCGGGACGGGCAAAAACATTCAGTACTTC.

This chain uses TRBV30 with TRBJ2-5, with 12 bases that match TRBD2. The V segment lost 3 bases and the J segment 0 bases; nucleotides outside the gene matches: 2. Germline V lookup: CDR1 GTSNPN, CDR2 SVGIG (reference sequence). The CDR3 has 15 residues. The CDR3 DNA is TGTGCCTGGAGCGGACTAGCGGGGTACCAAGAGACCCAGTACTTC. This codes for CAWSGLAGYQETQYF. Full variable domain (missing parts from reference TRBV30 and TRBJ2-5): SQTIHQWPATLVQPVGSPLSLECTVEGTSNPNLYWYRQAAGRGLQLLFYSVGIGQISSEVPQNLSASRPQDRQFILSSKKLLLSDSGFYLCAWSGLAGYQETQYFGPGTRLLVL.

This clone was counted a few times. The chain recombines TRBV7-2 with TRBJ2-2; 12 bases agree with TRBD2. Trimming removed 3 bases from V and 3 bases from J; junction bases left unmatched: 5. The CDR3 is made up of 17 amino acids. CDR1 and CDR2 (germline): SGHTA, FQGNSA. The CDR3 DNA sequence: TGTGCCAGCAGCTTCGCAGGACTAGCGGGGTACACCGGGGAGCTGTTTTTT. It yields the protein CASSFAGLAGYTGELFF.

This chain links TRBV7-6 with TRBJ1-5; a possible D gene is TRBD1 (5 bases). CDR3 length: 13 residues. Germline-derived CDR1 and CDR2 are SGHVS and FNYEAQ. V was shortened by 5 bases and J by 7 bases, with 12 bases between the two germline ends. CDR3 region: CASSLRVGQPQHF. CDR3 nucleotides: TGTGCCAGCAGCCTCAGGGTAGGACAGCCCCAGCATTTT.

V gene TRBV7-2 combines with J gene TRBJ2-5; possibly TRBD1 or TRBD2 for D (5 bases each). The germline V gene has CDR1 SGHTA and CDR2 FQGNSA. The CDR3 has 14 residues. Deletions cut 2 bases from V and 5 bases from J, with 12 bases between. The CDR3 DNA is TGTGCCAGCAGCTTAAGGGGAGCGAGCGAGACCCAGTACTTC. Residues: CASSLRGASETQYF. Using reference TRBV7-2 and TRBJ2-5 for the parts outside the CDR3, the full variable domain is GAGVSQSPSNKVTEKGKDVELRCDPISGHTALYWYRQSLGQGLEFLIYFQGNSAPDKSGLPSDRFSAERTGGSVSTLTIQRTQQEDSAVYLCASSLRGASETQYFGPGTRLLVL.

The V call is TRBV4-1, the J call TRBJ1-1; no clear D gene. The CDR3 loop spans 13 amino acids. V was pared by 4 bases and J by 1 base, with 7 bases between. Germline V CDR1 and CDR2: MGHRA, YSYEKL. CDR3 in amino acids: CASSPGGNTEAFF. Here the CDR3 DNA reads TGCGCCAGCAGCCCGGGAGGGAACACTGAAGCTTTCTTT.

This chain connects TRBV30 to TRBJ1-1; D unresolved. The CDR3 has 15 residues. Deletions cut 0 bases from V and 2 bases from J, with 13 bases between. Germline loops: CDR1 GTSNPN, CDR2 SVGIG (reference sequence). CDR3 nucleotides: TGTGCCTGGAGTGTAAAGAGGGTAGCAAACACTGAAGCTTTCTTT. Translated: CAWSVKRVANTEAFF.

The chain couples TRBV2 to TRBJ2-2, with D tentatively TRBD1 (6 bases). Trimming left V 5 bases short and J 5 bases short, with 18 bases between. CDR1 is SNHLY, CDR2 FYNNEI, per germline. CDR3 length: 16 amino acids. The CDR3 region is CASSTIGTSMTGELFF. CDR3 DNA sequence: TGTGCCAGCAGTACAATCGGGACATCTATGACCGGGGAGCTGTTTTTT.